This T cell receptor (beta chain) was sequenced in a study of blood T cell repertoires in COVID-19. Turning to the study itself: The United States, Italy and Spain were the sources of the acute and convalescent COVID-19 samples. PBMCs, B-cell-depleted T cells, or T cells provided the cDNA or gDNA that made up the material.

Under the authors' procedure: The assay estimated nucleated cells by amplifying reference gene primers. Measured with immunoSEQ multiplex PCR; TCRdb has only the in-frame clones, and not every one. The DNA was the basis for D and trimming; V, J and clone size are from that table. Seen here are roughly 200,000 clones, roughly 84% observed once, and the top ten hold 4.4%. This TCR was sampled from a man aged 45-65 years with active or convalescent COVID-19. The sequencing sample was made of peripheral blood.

This chain's CDR3 is CASSHLTTENTEAFF. The CDR3, as DNA: TGTGCCAGCAGCCACCTGACAACCGAGAACACTGAAGCTTTCTTT. The rearrangement links TRBV7-9 to TRBJ1-1; D is unresolved. This CDR3 comprises 15 residues. V lost 5 bases and J 1 base, leaving 14 bases between the germline ends. The germline V gene encodes CDR1 SEHNR and CDR2 FQNEAQ (reference sequence).